This T cell receptor beta chain came from a study of cytomegalovirus exposure and HLA in healthy donors. Looking at the study overall: Some 80 million unique TCR sequences came from HLA-typed donors in an early release. Study outcomes and limitations: Prediction of most subjects' HLA-A and HLA-B alleles by TCR beta sequences was reportedly accurate.

Remarks on this clone: Its antigen is still unknown.

Use of 60 Vbeta and 13 Jbeta primers characterized the PCR. Produced via immunoSEQ multiplex PCR; TCRdb's table is partial and in-frame only. The data contain 170,000 or so clones, about four fifths of them singletons. This receptor was taken from a man aged 50 to 59 in good health and CMV-seronegative. The sequencing input was PBMCs.

The CDR3 region has the DNA TGTGCCAGCAGCCAAGATGGAGGACTAGCGGGAGGGCAACTGGAGCAGTACTTC. Protein product: CASSQDGGLAGGQLEQYF. This sequence joins TRBV14 and TRBJ2-7; 15 positions match TRBD2. CDR1 is SGHDN and CDR2 is FVKESK in the germline V gene. The CDR3 is made up of 18 amino acids. The V gene end was trimmed by 0 bases and the J gene end by 7 bases; junction bases not matched to a gene: 10.